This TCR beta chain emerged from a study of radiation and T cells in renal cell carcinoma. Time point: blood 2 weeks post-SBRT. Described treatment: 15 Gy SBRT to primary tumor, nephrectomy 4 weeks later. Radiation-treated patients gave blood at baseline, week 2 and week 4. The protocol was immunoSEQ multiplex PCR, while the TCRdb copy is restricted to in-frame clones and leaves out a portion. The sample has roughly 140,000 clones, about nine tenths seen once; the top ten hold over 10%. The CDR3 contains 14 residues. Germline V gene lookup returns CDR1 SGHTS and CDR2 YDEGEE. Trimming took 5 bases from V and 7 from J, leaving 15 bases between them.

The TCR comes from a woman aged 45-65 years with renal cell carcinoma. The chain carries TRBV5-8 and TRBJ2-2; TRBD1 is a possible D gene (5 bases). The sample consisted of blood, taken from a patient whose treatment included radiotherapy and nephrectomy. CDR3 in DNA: TGTGCCAGCAGGAGGCAGGGAAAAGGCGGGGAGCTGTTTTTT. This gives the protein CASRRQGKGGELFF.